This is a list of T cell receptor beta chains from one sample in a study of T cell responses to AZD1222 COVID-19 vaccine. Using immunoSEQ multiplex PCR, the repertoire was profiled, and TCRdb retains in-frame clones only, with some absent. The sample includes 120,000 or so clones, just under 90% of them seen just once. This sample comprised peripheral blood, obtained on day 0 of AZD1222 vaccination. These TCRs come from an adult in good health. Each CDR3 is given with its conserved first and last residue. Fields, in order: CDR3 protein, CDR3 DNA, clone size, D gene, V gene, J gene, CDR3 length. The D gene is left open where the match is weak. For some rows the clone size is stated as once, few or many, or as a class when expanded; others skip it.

CASSSGTGVFNQPQHF	TGTGCCAGCAGCAGCGGGACAGGGGTGTTCAATCAGCCCCAGCATTTT	once	TRBD1	TRBV7-9	TRBJ1-5	16
CASSGTGVEAFF	TGTGCCAGCAGCGGGACAGGGGTTGAAGCTTTCTTT	NA	TRBD1	TRBV28	TRBJ1-1	12
CASSYGTGAYEQYF	TGTGCCAGCAGTTACGGGACGGGTGCCTACGAGCAGTACTTC	NA	NA	TRBV6-5	TRBJ2-7	14
CASTGLREYSLFF	TGTGCCAGCACTGGGTTACGGGAATATTCTTTGTTCTTC	NA	NA	TRBV2	TRBJ2-1	13
CASSQVGGAALYGGYTF	TGTGCCAGCAGCCAAGTAGGGGGGGCGGCCCTCTATGGAGGCTACACCTTC	NA	NA	TRBV3-1/TRBV3-2	TRBJ1-2	17
CASSTYLPGLAGVSEEQYF	TGTGCCAGTAGTACGTACCTACCAGGACTAGCGGGAGTCTCGGAAGAGCAGTACTTC	NA	TRBD2	TRBV19	TRBJ2-7	19
CASTPLYGYTF	TGTGCCAGCACCCCTCTCTATGGCTACACCTTC	NA	NA	TRBV12-3/TRBV12-4	TRBJ1-2	11
CASSLALGLANYGYTF	TGTGCCAGCAGCTTAGCGCTGGGGTTAGCTAACTATGGCTACACCTTC	NA	NA	TRBV7-9	TRBJ1-2	16
CASSSLAQTNEKLFF	TGTGCCAGCAGTTCCCTGGCCCAAACTAATGAAAAACTGTTTTTT	NA	NA	TRBV27	TRBJ1-4	15
CASSLETGGGLVGGYTF	TGTGCCAGCAGTTTAGAGACAGGGGGCGGCCTAGTGGGAGGCTACACCTTC	NA	TRBD1	TRBV28	TRBJ1-2	17
CASSWDLGDQEQFF	TGTGCCAGCAGTTGGGACCTGGGGGACCAGGAGCAGTTCTTC	once	NA	TRBV2	TRBJ2-1	14
CASSFKTGGNQPQHF	TGTGCCAGCAGCTTTAAAACGGGGGGCAATCAGCCCCAGCATTTT	NA	NA	TRBV6-5	TRBJ1-5	15
CASSSGQINSPLHF	TGTGCCAGCAGCTCCGGACAGATTAATTCACCCCTCCACTTT	NA	NA	TRBV5-4	TRBJ1-6	14
CASSPRKGVYNEQFF	TGTGCCAGCTCACCGCGGAAAGGGGTATACAATGAGCAGTTCTTC	NA	NA	TRBV18	TRBJ2-1	15
CACPGGTGAEQYF	TGTGCCTGCCCCGGCGGGACAGGGGCCGAGCAGTACTTC	NA	TRBD1	TRBV30	TRBJ2-7	13
CASMVRGHNQPQHF	TGTGCCAGCATGGTGCGCGGCCACAATCAGCCCCAGCATTTT	NA	NA	TRBV25-1	TRBJ1-5	14
CAWSLNTGLQPQHF	TGTGCCTGGAGCTTAAACACAGGACTTCAGCCCCAGCATTTT	NA	NA	TRBV30	TRBJ1-5	14
CASSRTRGAGELFF	TGTGCCAGCAGCCGGACTAGGGGAGCCGGGGAGCTGTTTTTT	once	TRBD2	TRBV11-3	TRBJ2-2	14
CASSFSTGMPTEAFF	TGTGCCAGCAGCTTCTCGACAGGGATGCCCACTGAAGCTTTCTTT	NA	TRBD1	TRBV13	TRBJ1-1	15
CASSMTRGRGTGELFF	TGTGCCAGTAGTATGACCAGGGGGCGAGGCACCGGGGAGCTGTTTTTT	NA	TRBD1	TRBV19	TRBJ2-2	16
CATIDSGTGGDPYEKLFF	TGTGCCACCATCGACTCCGGGACAGGGGGGGATCCGTATGAAAAACTGTTTTTT	NA	TRBD1	TRBV24-1	TRBJ1-4	18
CASSRSGAPGNIQYF	TGTGCCAGCTCCCGTTCGGGGGCCCCTGGGAACATTCAGTACTTC	NA	NA	TRBV7-2	TRBJ2-4	15
CAWSVVVNTEAFF	TGTGCCTGGAGTGTAGTGGTGAACACTGAAGCTTTCTTT	NA	NA	TRBV30	TRBJ1-1	13
CASSVTDGGSGNTIYF	TGTGCCAGCAGTGTCACGGACGGGGGGTCTGGAAACACCATATATTTT	NA	NA	TRBV6-1	TRBJ1-3	16
CASSQVSLADNEQFF	TGTGCCAGCAGCCAAGTCTCCCTAGCCGACAATGAGCAGTTCTTC	NA	NA	TRBV3-1/TRBV3-2	TRBJ2-1	15
CASSDLKGFNEKLFF	TGTGCCAGCAGTGATCTAAAGGGGTTTAATGAAAAACTGTTTTTT	NA	NA	TRBV2	TRBJ1-4	15
CASSARTSGEQETQYF	TGTGCCAGCAGTGCAAGGACTAGCGGGGAGCAAGAGACCCAGTACTTC	NA	TRBD2	TRBV2	TRBJ2-5	16
CASSFDSGGQPQHF	TGCGCCAGCAGCTTCGACTCCGGGGGACAGCCCCAGCATTTT	NA	NA	TRBV5-1	TRBJ1-5	14
CASSPPLSAEQYF	TGTGCCAGCAGTCCACCTCTCTCGGCCGAGCAGTACTTC	NA	NA	TRBV28	TRBJ2-7	13
CASSQGGLYEQYF	TGTGCCAGCAGCCAGGGGGGTCTTTACGAGCAGTACTTC	NA	NA	TRBV7-9	TRBJ2-7	13
CASSWRQGEGTDTQYF	TGCGCCAGCAGCTGGAGACAGGGGGAAGGCACAGATACGCAGTATTTT	NA	TRBD1	TRBV5-1	TRBJ2-3	16